Listed below are T cell receptor beta chains from one sample, sequenced in a study of shared clonotypes between healthy human individuals. Profiled with immunoSEQ multiplex PCR; TCRdb holds only in-frame clones, not every one. The sample contains about half a million clones, approximately 80% of which appear only once. Sequenced: PBMCs. These receptors were taken from a woman in her 40s in good health. Some clones in this sample may be carry-over from other donors' samples. Each CDR3 is given with its conserved first and last residue. A D gene is named only where the DNA matches it firmly. Rows give clone size only sometimes, using once, few, many, or a class for an expanded clone.

>TRBJ2-7|NA|TRBV19|TRBD2
TGTGCCAGTAGTACCGGCGGGAGGGGTGAGCAGTACTTC
CASSTGGRGEQYF
>TRBJ2-1|NA|TRBV27|NA
TGTGCCAGCAGGGCGGGGGCCAGCTCCTACAATGAGCAGTTCTTC
CASRAGASSYNEQFF
>TRBJ2-6|NA|TRBV30|NA
TGTGCCTGGAGCCCGGATGGGCTGCGACCTGGGGCCAACGTCCTGACTTTC
CAWSPDGLRPGANVLTF
>TRBJ2-1|NA|TRBV7-2|NA
TGTGCCAGCAGCTTAGCGGTAGCGGAAAGATACAATGAGCAGTTCTTC
CASSLAVAERYNEQFF
>TRBJ2-1|NA|TRBV5-1|NA
TGCGCCAGCAGCTTGGGGGACACCTACAATGAGCAGTTCTTC
CASSLGDTYNEQFF
>TRBJ2-1|NA|TRBV7-2|NA
TGTGCCAGCAGCTTGAGGCCGGGGGCAGGGGAGGGCGATGAGCAGTTCTTC
CASSLRPGAGEGDEQFF
>TRBJ2-1|NA|TRBV29-1|TRBD1
TGCAGCGGTGGACAGGGGATTGACAATGAGCAGTTCTTC
CSGGQGIDNEQFF
>TRBJ2-5|NA|TRBV18|TRBD2
TGTGCCAGCTCACCCCGACTAGCGGAAGAGACCCAGTACTTC
CASSPRLAEETQYF
>TRBJ1-2|NA|TRBV10-3|NA
TGTGCCATCAGTGAGGACAGAAACTATGGCTACACCTTC
CAISEDRNYGYTF
>TRBJ1-2|NA|TRBV11-2|NA
TGTGCCAGCAGCTTAGGGATCGAGGGTCTTGGCTACACCTTC
CASSLGIEGLGYTF
>TRBJ2-7|NA|TRBV28|NA
TGTGCCAGCAGTTTATGGAACGAGCAGTACTTC
CASSLWNEQYF
>TRBJ2-1|few|TRBV7-7|NA
TGTGCTAGCAGCTTAGGGGCTAACAGTGAGCAGTTCTTC
CASSLGANSEQFF
>TRBJ2-1|NA|TRBV9|TRBD2
TGTGCCAGCAGCCCGGGGGGGGGCGCGACCTACAATGAGCAGTTCTTC
CASSPGGGATYNEQFF
>TRBJ1-5|NA|TRBV28|NA
TGTGCCAGCAGTTTGTGGCAGGGGACTCAGCCCCAGCATTTT
CASSLWQGTQPQHF
>TRBJ2-7|NA|TRBV2|NA
TGTGCCAGCAAAATTGCAACAGTAACCTACGAGCAGTACTTC
CASKIATVTYEQYF
>TRBJ2-7|NA|TRBV19|NA
TGTGCCAGTAAGTTTTCTAGCGAAGCCTACGAGCAGTACTTC
CASKFSSEAYEQYF
>TRBJ1-6|NA|TRBV30|NA
TGTGCCTGGAGTGTAGTGCCGGCCTATGGTTCACCCCTCCACTTT
CAWSVVPAYGSPLHF
>TRBJ2-5|NA|TRBV7-9|NA
TGTGCCAGCAGCTTAGGGGGTGGCGGAGAGACCCAGTACTTC
CASSLGGGGETQYF